This T cell receptor (beta chain) was observed in a study of blood T cell repertoires in COVID-19 (dated by TCRdb to the early 2020s). Background on the whole study: Recovered participants in ImmuneRACE Cohort 3 were defined as having two consecutive negative NP/OP PCR tests, clearance from a healthcare professional, or resolution of symptoms. Samples from collaborators originated in the United States, Italy and Spain and spanned both the acute and convalescent phases of COVID-19. The prospective study material was composed of cDNA or gDNA derived from T cells, B-cell-depleted T cells, or PBMCs. Deeply sampled blood TCRbeta repertoires from subjects exposed to, actively infected with, or recovered from COVID-19 were included in the dataset. The repertoires were made available in a free public database intended to serve as a resource for research on the immune response to SARS-CoV-2. Samples were obtained from the ongoing ImmuneRACE study (first 160 participants) and from about 1,300 subjects provided by 6 global collaborators. Nearly every sample came with metadata listing a de-identified subject ID, COVID-19 status, age in years and sex. Where HLA class I and class II types were available, the types were taken from metadata supplied by the sample provider, not from assay-based typing. The research as a whole found: The amount of clinical and demographic metadata varied by source and participant and was provided uncurated.

Only a few counts were recorded for this clone. It has no known antigen specificity. Per-nucleotide qualities are absent, and no much larger clonotype sits a single base away. In the prospective study, participants were about 18 to 89 years old, resided in 24 geographic areas of the United States, and were enrolled through a virtual design. Cohort assignment in the prospective study relied on participant-reported clinical history from a screening survey and a study questionnaire. In the prospective study, mobile phlebotomists collected whole blood, serum and a nasopharyngeal or oropharyngeal swab from each participant. Prospective study participants could optionally give additional blood draws and questionnaires over a roughly 2-month period. Before DNA extraction, prospective study blood samples were shipped either frozen or at room temperature. The immunoSEQ Assay, a bias-controlled multiplex PCR, was used to amplify TCRbeta CDR3 regions from genomic DNA. For the original study's pipeline: The number of nucleated cells in each sample was estimated by amplification of reference gene primers within the assay. Sequence reads were collapsed and filtered to measure the absolute abundance of every unique TCRbeta CDR3 rearrangement. For each sample, productive Simpson clonality was calculated by taking the square root of Simpson's diversity index across productive rearrangements. TCRdb's version of the immuneACCESS table is confined to in-frame rearrangements and falls short of the full clone set. An unresolved V gene accounts for under half of the shortfall where checked; the remainder is of unknown origin. V and J calls and clone size are given by that table; D and trimming were obtained from the DNA. This sample holds about 400,000 clones; more than 75% were observed only once. The ten largest clones take up roughly 2% of the sample.

Source material: PBMCs or T cells enriched from blood (not recorded which). The sequence was collected from a middle-aged man in a cohort exposed to, infected with or recovered from COVID-19 (not recorded which).

The bases read TGTGCCAGCAGTGTTCACAGGGGCCTCGACACTAACTATGGCTACACCTTC. Its amino acids are CASSVHRGLDTNYGYTF. The chain is assembled from TRBV6-1 and TRBJ1-2, with 7 bases matching TRBD1. From its cysteine to its phenylalanine, the CDR3 spans 17 amino acids. Of the read, only the CDR3 DNA is kept; its 51 bases are in frame from base 1. V lost 4 bases and J lost 0 bases, and the count of bases not matched to a germline gene is 11. As encoded in the germline V gene, CDR1 is MNHNS while CDR2 is SASEGT.